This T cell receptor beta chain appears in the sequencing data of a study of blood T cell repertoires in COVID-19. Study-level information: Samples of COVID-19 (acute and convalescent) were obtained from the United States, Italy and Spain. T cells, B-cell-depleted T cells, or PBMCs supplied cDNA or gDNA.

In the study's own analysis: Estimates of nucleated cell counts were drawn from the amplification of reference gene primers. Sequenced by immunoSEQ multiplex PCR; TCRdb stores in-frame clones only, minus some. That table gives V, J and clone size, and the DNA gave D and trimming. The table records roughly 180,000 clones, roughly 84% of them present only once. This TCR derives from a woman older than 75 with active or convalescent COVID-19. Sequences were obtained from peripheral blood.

The CDR3, as DNA: TGTGCCAGCATTAGGACAGGGGGCCTCGAGCAGTACTTC. Its translation is CASIRTGGLEQYF. The V gene is TRBV28, the J gene TRBJ2-7, with TRBD1 matching over 11 bases. CDR1 is MDHEN and CDR2 is SYDVKM in the germline V gene. Trimming cost V 7 bases and J 6 bases; bases outside gene matches: 5. The CDR3 consists of 13 residues.